One sample yielded the 5 T cell receptor beta chains listed below, sequenced in a study of cytomegalovirus exposure and HLA in healthy donors. Primers: 60 Vbeta forward and 13 Jbeta reverse. Here immunoSEQ multiplex PCR was the method, and the copy in TCRdb shows in-frame clones only, minus some. The sample records about 150,000 clones, 79% being singletons. Sample: PBMCs. The receptors shown here come from a man over 45 in good health and CMV-seropositive.

This chain uses TRBV5-1 with TRBJ2-7, with 8 nucleotides matching TRBD2. Unmatched junction bases numbered 4, after V lost 3 bases and J lost 2 bases. The germline gives CDR1 SGHRS, CDR2 YFSETQ. The CDR3 extends over 14 amino acids. CDR3 DNA sequence: TGCGCCAGCAGCTCTAGCGGGCCTGCCTACGAGCAGTACTTC. Residues: CASSSSGPAYEQYF. Full variable domain (remainder filled in from reference TRBV5-1 and TRBJ2-7): KAGVTQTPRYLIKTRGQQVTLSCSPISGHRSVSWYQQTPGQGLQFLFEYFSETQRNKGNFPGRFSGRQFSNSRSEMNVSTLELGDSALYLCASSSSGPAYEQYFGPGTRLTVT.

This chain joins TRBV7-3 and TRBJ2-2, with a weak D call TRBD2 (6 bases). This CDR3 has 15 amino acids. Germline V gene sequence: CDR1 SGHTA, CDR2 FQGTGA. V was trimmed by 4 bases and J by 2 bases, leaving 11 bases between them. The CDR3 here is CASSSGVGNTGELFF. CDR3 bases: TGTGCCAGCAGCTCGGGAGTCGGTAACACCGGGGAGCTGTTTTTT.

The chain uses TRBV7-2 and TRBJ2-7, with 7 bases lining up with TRBD2. Germline V CDR1 and CDR2: SGHTA, FQGNSA. V lost 5 bases, J lost 7 bases, and 11 bases stayed unmatched. The CDR3 runs to 14 residues. Here the CDR3 reads CASSPGPTGGEQYF. Here the CDR3 DNA reads TGTGCCAGCAGCCCCGGACCTACGGGGGGAGAGCAGTACTTC.

The J gene is TRBJ2-1, the V gene TRBV5-1, with TRBD2 identical over 11 bases. V shed 0 bases, J shed 3 bases, and the junction held 5 bases outside the gene matches. The CDR3 loop spans 17 amino acids. In germline, CDR1 is SGHRS, CDR2 YFSETQ. The CDR3 DNA reads as TGCGCCAGCAGCTTGGGGCTAGCGGGAGGTCTCTACAATGAGCAGTTCTTC. It yields the protein CASSLGLAGGLYNEQFF.

This rearrangement joins TRBV28 to TRBJ1-2; D is perhaps TRBD1 (5 bases). This CDR3 is built from 13 residues. The V end was cut by 2 bases, the J end by 2 bases, with 6 bases between. Germline loops: CDR1 MDHEN, CDR2 SYDVKM. For the CDR3, the DNA is TGTGCCAGCAGTTTACGACAGAACTATGGCTACACCTTC. This gives the protein CASSLRQNYGYTF.